This TCR beta chain is from a study of identical twins. The study, taken as a whole, reports: Surplus twin overlap in beta out-of-frame sequences was less pronounced. Findings came from cross-sectional statistics, without long-term follow-up of donors.

CDR3 length equals 17 residues. The trim removed 5 bases at V and 2 bases at J, leaving 7 bases unmatched. Germline V lookup: CDR1 MDHEN, CDR2 SYDVKM. Template switching (which added a universal primer site) was used, and cDNA carried unique molecular identifiers. From the 5' RACE reads, TCRdb called clonotypes with MiXCR, one entry per CDR3 protein. This table has 1.5 million to 2 million distinct CDR3 sequences, around 29% appearing once. A note on this clonotype: Its antigen remains unidentified.

This receptor was identified in a newborn girl in good health. The chain couples TRBV28 to TRBJ2-7; 15 bases align to TRBD2. Sequences were obtained from cord blood. The CDR3 reads CASSTQRTSGRAYEQYF. The CDR3 DNA reads as TGTGCCAGCAGTACTCAAAGGACTAGCGGGAGGGCCTACGAGCAGTACTTC.